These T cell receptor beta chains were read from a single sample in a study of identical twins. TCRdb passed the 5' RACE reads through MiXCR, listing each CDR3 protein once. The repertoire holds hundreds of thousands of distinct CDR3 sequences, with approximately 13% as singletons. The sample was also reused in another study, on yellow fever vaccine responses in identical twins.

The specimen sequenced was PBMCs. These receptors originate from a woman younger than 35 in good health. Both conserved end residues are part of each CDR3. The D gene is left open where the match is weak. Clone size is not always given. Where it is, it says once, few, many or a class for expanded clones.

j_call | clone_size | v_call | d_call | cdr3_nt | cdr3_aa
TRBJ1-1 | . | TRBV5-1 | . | TGCGCCAGCAGCCCATCAAGACTGATGAACACTGAAGCTTTCTTT | CASSPSRLMNTEAFF
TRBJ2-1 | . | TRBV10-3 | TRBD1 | TGTGCCATCAGCGGGACAGGGGGCCCAAATGAGCAGTTCTTC | CAISGTGGPNEQFF
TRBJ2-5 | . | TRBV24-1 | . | TGTGCCACCAGCTTGGACAACCAAGAGACCCAGTACTTC | CATSLDNQETQYF
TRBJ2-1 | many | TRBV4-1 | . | TGCGCCAGCAGCCAAGTATATTATGAGCAGTTCTTC | CASSQVYYEQFF
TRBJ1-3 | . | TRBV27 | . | TGTGCCAGCAGTGCCACGACGGGGGTCAGAAACACCATATATTTT | CASSATTGVRNTIYF
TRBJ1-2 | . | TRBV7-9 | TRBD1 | TGTGCCAGCAGCCCCAGGACAGGGTTTGACAACTATGGCTACACCTTC | CASSPRTGFDNYGYTF
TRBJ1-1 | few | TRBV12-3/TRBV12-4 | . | TGTGCCAGCAGTTTTGGGCTAGGAGGTTTGAACACTGAAGCTTTCTTT | CASSFGLGGLNTEAFF
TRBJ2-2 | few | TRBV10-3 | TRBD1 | TGTGCCATCAGTCCGGGACAGGGCGGGGAGCTGTTTTTT | CAISPGQGGELFF
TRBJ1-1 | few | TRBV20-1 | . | TGCAGTGCTAGAGAGGGGGGCAGGATTTACACTGAAGCTTTCTTT | CSAREGGRIYTEAFF
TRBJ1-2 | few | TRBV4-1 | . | TGCGCCAGCAGCCAAGGAAAGGGCGGCGGGTATGGCTACACCTTC | CASSQGKGGGYGYTF
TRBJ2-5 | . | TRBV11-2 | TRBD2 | TGTGCCAGCAGCTTAATTGCGGGGGGCCAAGAGACCCAGTACTTC | CASSLIAGGQETQYF
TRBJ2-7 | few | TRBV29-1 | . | TGCAGCGCCAGCGACGGGGGCTACGAGCAGTACTTC | CSASDGGYEQYF
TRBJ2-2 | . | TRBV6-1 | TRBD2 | TGTGCCAGCAATCGGGGGGCGAACACCGGGGAGCTGTTTTTT | CASNRGANTGELFF
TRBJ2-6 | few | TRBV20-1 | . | TGCAGTGCTAGAGGCCGGAGGGGCCTCTCTGGGGCCAACGTCCTGACTTTC | CSARGRRGLSGANVLTF
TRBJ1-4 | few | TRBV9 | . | TGTGCCAGCAGCGTCGGGGGAACTAATGAAAAACTGTTTTTT | CASSVGGTNEKLFF
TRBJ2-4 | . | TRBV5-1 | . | TGCGCCAGCAGCGATCCGGGCGGAGAAAACATTCAGTACTTC | CASSDPGGENIQYF
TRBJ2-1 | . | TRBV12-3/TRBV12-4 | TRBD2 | TGTGCCATCGTTCTAGGGGCGGGAGGTTGGTTTGAGCAGTTCTTC | CAIVLGAGGWFEQFF
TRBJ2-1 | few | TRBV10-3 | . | TGTGCCATCAGTGAGTCCTGGGAGCAGTTCTTC | CAISESWEQFF
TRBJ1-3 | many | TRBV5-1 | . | TGCGCCAGCAGCCCTGGGACCGATGGAAACACCATATATTTT | CASSPGTDGNTIYF
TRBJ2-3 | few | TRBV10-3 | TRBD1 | TGTGCCATCAGTGCGACAGGGACCAACACAGATACGCAGTATTTT | CAISATGTNTDTQYF
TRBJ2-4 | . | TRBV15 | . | TGTGCCACCAGCAGTGGAGGGGGCAAAGGCAAAAACATTCAGTACTTC | CATSSGGGKGKNIQYF
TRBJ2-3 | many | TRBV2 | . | TGTGCCAGCAGTGACATGGACAGTCCCACAGATACGCAGTATTTT | CASSDMDSPTDTQYF
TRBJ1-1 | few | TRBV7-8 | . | TGTGCCAGCAGCTTTATCAACGAAGCTTTCTTT | CASSFINEAFF
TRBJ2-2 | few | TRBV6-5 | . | TGTGCCAGCAGTTATGGCAGGGATCTCGGGGAGCTGTTTTTT | CASSYGRDLGELFF
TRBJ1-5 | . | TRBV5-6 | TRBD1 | TGTGCCAGCAGCTACCGACAGGGTGGGGGCAATCAGCCCCAGCATTTT | CASSYRQGGGNQPQHF
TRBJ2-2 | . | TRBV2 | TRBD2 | TGTGCCAGTTATATAGCGGGGGGGCCCGGGGAGCTGTTTTTT | CASYIAGGPGELFF
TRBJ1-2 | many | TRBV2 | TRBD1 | TGTGCCAGCACCAACGGGGCGGGACAGCCAGCTAACTATGGCTACACCTTC | CASTNGAGQPANYGYTF
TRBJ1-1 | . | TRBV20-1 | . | TGCAGTGCTCCACCTGGACGGGGGAACACTGAAGCTTTCTTT | CSAPPGRGNTEAFF
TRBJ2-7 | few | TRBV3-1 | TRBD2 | TGTGCCAGCAGCAAAGGGACTAGCGGGAGTCATTACGAGCAGTACTTC | CASSKGTSGSHYEQYF
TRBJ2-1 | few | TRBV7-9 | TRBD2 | TGTGCCAGCTCCCTAGGTGTGGACGGGAGGCGGGGCAATGAGCAGTTCTTC | CASSLGVDGRRGNEQFF
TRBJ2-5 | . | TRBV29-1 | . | TGCAGCGGCGAAAGGGAGACCCAGTACTTC | CSGERETQYF
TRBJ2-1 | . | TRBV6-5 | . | TGTGCCAGCAGTTACTCGTCCCGCGTTAGCTCCTACAATGAGCAGTTCTTC | CASSYSSRVSSYNEQFF
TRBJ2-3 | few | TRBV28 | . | TGTGCCAGCAGTTTATCGGCTGCAGATACGCAGTATTTT | CASSLSAADTQYF
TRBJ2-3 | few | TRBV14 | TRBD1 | TGTGCCAGCAGCTTTCTAACAGGGGAAGATACGCAGTATTTT | CASSFLTGEDTQYF
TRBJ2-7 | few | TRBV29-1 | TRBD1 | TGCAGCGTGGGACAGGGGGCCAGCGAGCAGTACTTC | CSVGQGASEQYF
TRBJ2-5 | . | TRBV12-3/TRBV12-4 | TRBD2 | TGTGCCAGCAGGTCGGGGGGGACGGCAGGCGCGCAGACCCAGTACTTC | CASRSGGTAGAQTQYF
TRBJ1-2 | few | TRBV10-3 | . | TGTGCCATCAGTGAGTCGCGGCCATATGGCTACACCTTC | CAISESRPYGYTF
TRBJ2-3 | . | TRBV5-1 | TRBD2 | TGCGCCAGCAGCTTGGCCGGGTCGGGAGGGCAAGATACGCAGTATTTT | CASSLAGSGGQDTQYF
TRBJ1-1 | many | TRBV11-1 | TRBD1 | TGTGCCAGCAGCTTTACCAGACAGGGAAGGACTGAAGCTTTCTTT | CASSFTRQGRTEAFF
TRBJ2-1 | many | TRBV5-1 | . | TGCGCCAGCAGCTTGGGATCCGGGCTCCAGGAAGGTAGTGAGCAGTTCTTC | CASSLGSGLQEGSEQFF
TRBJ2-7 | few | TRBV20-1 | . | TGCAGTGCTAGTGATGTAGGGCCATCCCGGATAGAGCAGTACTTC | CSASDVGPSRIEQYF
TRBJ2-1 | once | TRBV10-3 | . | TGTGCCATCAGCAACAGGGAGGGTGAGCAGTTCTTC | CAISNREGEQFF
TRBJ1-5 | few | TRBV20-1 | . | TGCAGTGCGCGACGGGCGGGCCGGCCCCAGCATTTT | CSARRAGRPQHF
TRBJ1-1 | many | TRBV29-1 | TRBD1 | TGCAGCGTTGAAAAGGGGGCGATGAACACTGAAGCTTTCTTT | CSVEKGAMNTEAFF
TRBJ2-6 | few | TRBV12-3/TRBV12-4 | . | TGTGCCAGCAGTTCGGACATTCCTGGGGCCAACGTCCTGACTTTC | CASSSDIPGANVLTF
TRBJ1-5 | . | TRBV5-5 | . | TGTGCCAGCAGCTTGGAGTCAGGGAGGAATCAGCCCCAGCATTTT | CASSLESGRNQPQHF
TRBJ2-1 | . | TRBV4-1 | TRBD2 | TGCGCCAGCAGCCCCGGGGGACTAGCGACCTACAATGAGCAGTTCTTC | CASSPGGLATYNEQFF
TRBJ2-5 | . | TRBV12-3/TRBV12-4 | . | TGTGCCAGCAGTTTTGAGCGATACACCGTCCAAGAGACCCAGTACTTC | CASSFERYTVQETQYF
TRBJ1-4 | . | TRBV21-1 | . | . | CASSNWGRGSEKLFF
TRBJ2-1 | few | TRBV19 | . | TGTGCCAGTAGTAAAATGCAGGTCTCCTACAATGAGCAGTTCTTC | CASSKMQVSYNEQFF